This T cell receptor (beta chain) appears in the sequencing data of a study of identical twins. The V gene lost 3 bases and the J gene lost 3 bases, with 21 bases spanning the gap. Germline V lookup: CDR1 DFQATT, CDR2 SNEGSKA (reference sequence). The CDR3 contains 16 residues. TCRdb redid the calling of the 5' RACE reads with MiXCR, one entry per CDR3 protein. The data hold around 1.7 million distinct CDR3 sequences, with about 32% observed a single time. This clonotype was seen a handful of times. What it binds is not known. Study-level findings and limits: With abundant cord blood beta clonotypes, insertions were fewer; memory repertoires showed no such pattern.

The sequence was collected from a newborn girl in good health. The J gene is TRBJ2-7, the V gene TRBV20-1; tentatively, D is TRBD2 (6 bases). Sequencing was carried out using cord blood. The CDR3 loop reads CSASDRSSGRVYEQYF. Written as DNA, the CDR3 is TGCAGTGCTAGTGATCGTTCGAGCGGGCGGGTCTACGAGCAGTACTTC.